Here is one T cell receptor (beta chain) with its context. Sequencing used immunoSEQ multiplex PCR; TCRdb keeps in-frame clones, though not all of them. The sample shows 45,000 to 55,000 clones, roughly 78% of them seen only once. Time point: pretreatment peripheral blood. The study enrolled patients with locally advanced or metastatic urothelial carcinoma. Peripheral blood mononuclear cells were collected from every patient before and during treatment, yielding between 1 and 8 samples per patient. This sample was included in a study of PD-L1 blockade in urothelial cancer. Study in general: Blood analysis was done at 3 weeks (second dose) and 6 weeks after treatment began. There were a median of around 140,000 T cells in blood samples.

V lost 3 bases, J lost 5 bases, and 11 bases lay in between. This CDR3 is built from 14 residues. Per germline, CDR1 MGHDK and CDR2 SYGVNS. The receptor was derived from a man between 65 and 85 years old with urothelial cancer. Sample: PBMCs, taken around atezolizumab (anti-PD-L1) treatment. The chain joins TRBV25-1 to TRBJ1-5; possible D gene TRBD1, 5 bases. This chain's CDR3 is CASSEAGGDQPQHF. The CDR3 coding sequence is TGTGCCAGCAGTGAGGCGGGAGGGGATCAGCCCCAGCATTTT.